The clone carrying this T cell receptor beta chain was detected only a few times. Its antigen is unknown. A much larger clonotype is one base distant, so this may be a read error. The CDR3 end shows no conserved phenylalanine or tryptophan, and so a read error is likely. Each diagnosis was grounded in clinical symptoms, serum thyroxine and TRAb, thyroid ultrasound, and orbital computed tomography. This record belongs to a study of T cells in Graves' hyperthyroidism and ophthalmopathy. General study points: Most clonotypes expanded in the thyroid (above 0.001) were also present in blood. Ophthalmopathy, which appeared later, was predicted by the model a median about 6 months before onset.

CDR3 length: 13 amino acids. The J segment lost 4 bases and the V segment lost 7 bases, leaving 5 bases of the junction unmatched. Authors of the study amplified TCR beta CDR3 regions from RNA transcripts. The study used the HTBI primer set for a first-round RT-PCR of the TCR CDR3. MiXCR was run by TCRdb on the multiplex PCR reads, yielding one entry per CDR3 protein. Of about 540,000 distinct CDR3 sequences listed, about 45% are singletons. The clonotype originates from a young woman with Graves' hyperthyroidism. The chain has TRBV12-3 or TRBV12-4 and TRBJ2-5, with 8 nucleotides matching TRBD2. The sample was peripheral blood or thyroid tissue (not recorded which). CDR3 residues: CASTRSGGETQYL. CDR3 nucleotides: TGTGCCAGCACCCGGAGCGGGGGAGAGACCCAGTACCTC.